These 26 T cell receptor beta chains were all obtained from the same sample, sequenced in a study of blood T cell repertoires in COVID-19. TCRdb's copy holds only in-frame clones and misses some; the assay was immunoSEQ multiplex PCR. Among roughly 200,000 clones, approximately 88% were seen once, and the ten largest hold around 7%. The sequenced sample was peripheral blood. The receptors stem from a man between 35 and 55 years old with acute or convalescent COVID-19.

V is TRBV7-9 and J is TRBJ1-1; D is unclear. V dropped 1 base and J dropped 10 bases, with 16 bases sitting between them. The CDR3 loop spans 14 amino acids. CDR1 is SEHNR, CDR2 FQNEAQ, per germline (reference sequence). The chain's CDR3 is CASSLDPDRESAFF. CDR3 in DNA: TGTGCCAGCAGCTTAGACCCTGATCGGGAGTCAGCTTTCTTT.

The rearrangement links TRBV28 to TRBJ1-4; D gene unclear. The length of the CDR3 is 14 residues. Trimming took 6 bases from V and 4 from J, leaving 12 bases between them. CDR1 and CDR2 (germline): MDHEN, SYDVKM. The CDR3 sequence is CASSSGYNNEKLFF. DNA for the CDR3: TGTGCCAGCAGCTCCGGGTATAATAATGAAAAACTGTTTTTT.

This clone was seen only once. DNA of the CDR3: TGTGCCAGCAGCCCCAGCGACAGGGCCTTCTATGGCTACACCTTC. Translating it yields CASSPSDRAFYGYTF. The chain links TRBV7-9 to TRBJ1-2; 7 bases are shared with TRBD1. CDR1 and CDR2 from the germline V gene are SEHNR and FQNEAQ (reference sequence). The CDR3 totals 15 residues. The J segment lost 4 bases and the V segment lost 5 bases, leaving 10 bases of the junction unmatched.

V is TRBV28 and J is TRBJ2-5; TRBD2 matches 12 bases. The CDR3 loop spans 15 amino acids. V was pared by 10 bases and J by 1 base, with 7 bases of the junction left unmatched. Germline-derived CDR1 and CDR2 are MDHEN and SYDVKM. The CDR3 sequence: CATTPSGGAQETQYF. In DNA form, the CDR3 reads TGTGCCACGACTCCTAGCGGGGGGGCCCAAGAGACCCAGTACTTC. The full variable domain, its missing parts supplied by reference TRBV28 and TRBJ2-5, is DVKVTQSSRYLVKRTGEKVFLECVQDMDHENMFWYRQDPGLGLRLIYFSYDVKMKEKGDIPEGYSVSREKKERFSLILESASTNQTSMYLCATTPSGGAQETQYFGPGTRLLVL.

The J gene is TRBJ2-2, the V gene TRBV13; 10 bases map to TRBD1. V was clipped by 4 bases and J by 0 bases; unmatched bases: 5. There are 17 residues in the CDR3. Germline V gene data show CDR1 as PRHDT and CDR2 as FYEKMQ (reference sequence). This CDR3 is CASSSRDRGSNTGELFF. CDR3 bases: TGTGCCAGCAGCTCAAGGGACAGGGGATCGAACACCGGGGAGCTGTTTTTT.

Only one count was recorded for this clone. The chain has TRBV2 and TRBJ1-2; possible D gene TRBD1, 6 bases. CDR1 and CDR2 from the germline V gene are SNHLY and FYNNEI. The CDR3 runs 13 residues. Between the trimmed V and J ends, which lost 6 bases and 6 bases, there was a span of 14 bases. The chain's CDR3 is CASRIQGVDGYTF. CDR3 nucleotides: TGTGCCAGCAGGATACAGGGAGTGGATGGCTACACCTTC.

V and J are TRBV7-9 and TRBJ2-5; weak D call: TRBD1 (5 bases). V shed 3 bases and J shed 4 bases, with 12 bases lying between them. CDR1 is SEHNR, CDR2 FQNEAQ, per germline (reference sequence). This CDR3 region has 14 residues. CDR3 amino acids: CASSFWTPRETQYF. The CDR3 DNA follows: TGTGCCAGCAGCTTTTGGACACCCCGAGAGACCCAGTACTTC.

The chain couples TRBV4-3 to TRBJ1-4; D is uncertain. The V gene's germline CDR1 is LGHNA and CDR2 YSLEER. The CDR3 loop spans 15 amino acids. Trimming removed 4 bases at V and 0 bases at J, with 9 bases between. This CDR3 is CASSRGSATNEKLFF. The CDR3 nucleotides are TGCGCCAGCAGCCGCGGGTCCGCAACTAATGAAAAACTGTTTTTT.

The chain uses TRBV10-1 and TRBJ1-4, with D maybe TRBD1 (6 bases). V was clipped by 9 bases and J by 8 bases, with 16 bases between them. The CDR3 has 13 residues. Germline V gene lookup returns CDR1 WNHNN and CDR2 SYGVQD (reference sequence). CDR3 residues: CASSRGIGEKLFF. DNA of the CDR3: TGCGCCAGTTCTAGGGGGATTGGGGAAAAACTGTTTTTT.

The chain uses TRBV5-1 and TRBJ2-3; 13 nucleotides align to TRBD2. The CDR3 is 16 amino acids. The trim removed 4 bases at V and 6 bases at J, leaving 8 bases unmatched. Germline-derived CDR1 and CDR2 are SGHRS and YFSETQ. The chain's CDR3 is CASSAVLAGGRDTQYF. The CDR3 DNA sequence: TGCGCCAGCAGCGCCGTACTAGCGGGGGGGCGGGATACGCAGTATTTT.

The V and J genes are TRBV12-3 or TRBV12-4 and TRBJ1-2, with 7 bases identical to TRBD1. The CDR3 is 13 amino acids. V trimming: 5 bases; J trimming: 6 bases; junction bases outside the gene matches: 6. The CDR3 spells CASSPTGEDGYTF. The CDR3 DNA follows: TGTGCCAGCAGTCCCACAGGGGAGGATGGCTACACCTTC.

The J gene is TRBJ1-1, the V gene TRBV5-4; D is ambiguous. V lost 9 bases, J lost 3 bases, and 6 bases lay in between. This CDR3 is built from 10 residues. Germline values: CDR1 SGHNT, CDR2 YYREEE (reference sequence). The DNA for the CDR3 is TGTGCCACCGCGGACACTGAAGCTTTCTTT. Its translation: CATADTEAFF. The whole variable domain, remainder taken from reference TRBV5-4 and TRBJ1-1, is ETGVTQSPTHLIKTRGQQVTLRCSSQSGHNTVSWYQQALGQGPQFIFQYYREEENGRGNFPPRFSGLQFPNYSSELNVNALELDDSALYLCATADTEAFFGQGTRLTVV.

The CDR3 spells CASSQDPSDYNEQFF. The CDR3 coding sequence is TGTGCCAGCAGCCAAGACCCTAGCGACTACAATGAGCAGTTCTTC. The chain carries TRBV3-1 (or the pseudogene TRBV3-2) and TRBJ2-1; tentative D call: TRBD2 (6 bases). There are 15 residues in the CDR3. Per germline, CDR1 LGHDT and CDR2 YNNKEL (reference sequence). The V gene lost 0 bases and the J gene lost 3 bases, with 9 bases spanning the gap.

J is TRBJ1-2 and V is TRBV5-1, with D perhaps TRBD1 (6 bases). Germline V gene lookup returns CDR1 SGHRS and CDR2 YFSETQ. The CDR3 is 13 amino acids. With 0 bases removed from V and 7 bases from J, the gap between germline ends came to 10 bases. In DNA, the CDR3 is TGCGCCAGCAGCTTGGGCGGGGGCCTTGGCTACACCTTC. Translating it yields CASSLGGGLGYTF.

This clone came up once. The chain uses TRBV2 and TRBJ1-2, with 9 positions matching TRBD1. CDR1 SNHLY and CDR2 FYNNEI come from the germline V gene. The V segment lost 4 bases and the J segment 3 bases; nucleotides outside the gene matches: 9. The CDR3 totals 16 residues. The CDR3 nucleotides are TGTGCCAGCAGTGTTCCACCGGGACAGGGAGACTATGGCTACACCTTC. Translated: CASSVPPGQGDYGYTF.

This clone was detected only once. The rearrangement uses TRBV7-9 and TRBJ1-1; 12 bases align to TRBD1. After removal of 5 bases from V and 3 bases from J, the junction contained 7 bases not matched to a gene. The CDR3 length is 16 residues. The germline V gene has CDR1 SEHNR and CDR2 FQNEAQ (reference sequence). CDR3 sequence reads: CASSPGDRGLDTEAFF. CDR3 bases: TGTGCCAGCAGCCCGGGGGACAGGGGGCTAGACACTGAAGCTTTCTTT.

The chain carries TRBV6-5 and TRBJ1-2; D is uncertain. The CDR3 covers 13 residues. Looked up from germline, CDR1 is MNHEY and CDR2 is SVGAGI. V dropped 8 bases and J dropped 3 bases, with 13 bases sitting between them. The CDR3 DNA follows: TGTGCCAGCCGTCTTCCCCAGGACTATGGCTACACCTTC. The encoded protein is CASRLPQDYGYTF.

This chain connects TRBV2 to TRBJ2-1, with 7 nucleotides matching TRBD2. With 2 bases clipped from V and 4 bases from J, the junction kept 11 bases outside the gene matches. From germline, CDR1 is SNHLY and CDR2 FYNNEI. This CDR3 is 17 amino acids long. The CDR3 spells CASSENPYSGAYNEQFF. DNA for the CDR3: TGTGCCAGCAGTGAAAACCCCTACAGCGGGGCTTACAATGAGCAGTTCTTC.

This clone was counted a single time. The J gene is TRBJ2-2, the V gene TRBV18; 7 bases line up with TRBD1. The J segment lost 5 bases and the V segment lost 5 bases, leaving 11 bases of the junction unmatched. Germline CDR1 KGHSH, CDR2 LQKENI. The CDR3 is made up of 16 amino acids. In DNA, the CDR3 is TGTGCCAGCTCATCAAATAGGGACAGAAGAACCGGGGAGCTGTTTTTT. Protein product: CASSSNRDRRTGELFF.

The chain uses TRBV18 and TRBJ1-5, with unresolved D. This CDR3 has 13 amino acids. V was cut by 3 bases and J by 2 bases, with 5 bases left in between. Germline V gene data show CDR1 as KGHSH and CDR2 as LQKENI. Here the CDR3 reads CASSPRGNQPQHF. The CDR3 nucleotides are TGTGCCAGCTCACCGAGAGGCAATCAGCCCCAGCATTTT.

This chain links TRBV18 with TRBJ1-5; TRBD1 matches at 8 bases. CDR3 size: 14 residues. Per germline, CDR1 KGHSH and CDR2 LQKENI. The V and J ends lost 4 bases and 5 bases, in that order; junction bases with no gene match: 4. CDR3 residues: CASSLQGAYQPQHF. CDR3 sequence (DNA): TGTGCCAGCTCACTCCAGGGGGCATATCAGCCCCAGCATTTT.

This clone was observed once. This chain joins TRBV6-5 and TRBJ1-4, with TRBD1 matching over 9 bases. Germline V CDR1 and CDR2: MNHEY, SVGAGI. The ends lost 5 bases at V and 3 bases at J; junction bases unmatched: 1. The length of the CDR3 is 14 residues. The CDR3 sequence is CASSTGGSNEKLFF. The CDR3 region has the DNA TGTGCCAGCAGTACAGGGGGCTCTAATGAAAAACTGTTTTTT.

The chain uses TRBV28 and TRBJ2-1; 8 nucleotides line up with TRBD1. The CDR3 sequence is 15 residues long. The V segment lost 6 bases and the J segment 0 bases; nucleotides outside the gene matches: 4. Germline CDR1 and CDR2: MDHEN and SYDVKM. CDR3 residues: CASRTQGVSYNEQFF. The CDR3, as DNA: TGTGCCAGCAGAACACAGGGGGTCTCCTACAATGAGCAGTTCTTC. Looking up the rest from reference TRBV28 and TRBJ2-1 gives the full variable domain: DVKVTQSSRYLVKRTGEKVFLECVQDMDHENMFWYRQDPGLGLRLIYFSYDVKMKEKGDIPEGYSVSREKKERFSLILESASTNQTSMYLCASRTQGVSYNEQFFGPGTRLTVL.

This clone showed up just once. This chain's CDR3 is CASSVQVGWGVYEQYF. CDR3 bases: TGTGCCAGCAGTGTCCAAGTCGGGTGGGGGGTATACGAGCAGTACTTC. The rearrangement uses TRBV28 and TRBJ2-7, with D perhaps matching TRBD2 (6 bases). CDR1 is MDHEN and CDR2 is SYDVKM in the germline V gene. The CDR3 has 16 amino acids. Trimming took 5 bases from V and 4 from J, leaving 21 bases between them.

In DNA form, the CDR3 reads TGTGCCAGCAGCTCCTTTTCAGGGACAGGAAAGCAGTACTTC. As protein: CASSSFSGTGKQYF. The chain is built from TRBV7-2 and TRBJ2-7, with 8 bases matching TRBD1. V dropped 4 bases and J dropped 8; count of bases not matched to a gene: 10. Germline values: CDR1 SGHTA, CDR2 FQGNSA. CDR3 size: 14 residues. The entire variable domain, with the rest obtained from reference TRBV7-2 and TRBJ2-7, is as follows: GAGVSQSPSNKVTEKGKDVELRCDPISGHTALYWYRQSLGQGLEFLIYFQGNSAPDKSGLPSDRFSAERTGGSVSTLTIQRTQQEDSAVYLCASSSFSGTGKQYFGPGTRLTVT.

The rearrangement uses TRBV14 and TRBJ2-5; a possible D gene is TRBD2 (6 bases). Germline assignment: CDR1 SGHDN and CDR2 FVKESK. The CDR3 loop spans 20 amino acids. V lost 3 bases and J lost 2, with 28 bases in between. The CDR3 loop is CASSHLFGPWGVGWQETQYF. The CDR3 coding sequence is TGTGCCAGCAGCCATCTATTCGGCCCGTGGGGGGTTGGTTGGCAAGAGACCCAGTACTTC.